This TCR beta chain was identified in a study of blood T cells in healthy people across ages. Points from the study as a whole: It was held that the diversity estimates obtained from one million T cells were underestimates.

With a J-beta primer mix and a sample-barcoded 5' primer, a second PCR ran about 7 to 12 cycles. TCRdb reprocessed the 5' RACE reads via MiXCR and lists one record per CDR3 protein. The table lists over 1,300,000 distinct CDR3 sequences, approximately 59% of them singletons. The CDR3 runs to 14 residues. Between the trimmed V and J ends, which lost 6 bases and 3 bases, there was a span of 14 bases. This clonotype turned up a few times. Its antigen is not identified. Material: blood. The sequence derives from a man aged 18 to 35 in good health. The chain carries TRBV12-3 or TRBV12-4 and TRBJ1-2; D is possibly TRBD1 (5 bases). The CDR3 nucleotides read TGTGCCAGCAGGACTTTCGGGACTCACTATGGCTACACCTTC. This codes for CASRTFGTHYGYTF.